The clone carrying this TCR beta chain was detected many times. Its antigen is still unknown. The CDR3 is cut off 3 residues early in the read; its end comes from the germline J gene. This sample stems from a study of T cell clonality in common variable immunodeficiency. Study-level results: Patient heterogeneity in the CVID cohort limited correlations between repertoire features and clinical complications.

The assay was immunoSEQ multiplex PCR, and TCRdb's table has in-frame clones only and misses some. This sample has 30,000 to 40,000 clones, each found more than once. Between the trimmed V and J ends, which lost 5 bases and 4 bases, there was a span of 8 bases. The CDR3 runs to 12 residues. Germline lookup yields CDR1 SEHNR and CDR2 FQNEAQ (reference sequence). The sample consisted of peripheral blood mononuclear cells. The clonotype was recovered from a person aged 18 to 75 in good health. The chain carries TRBV7-9 and TRBJ1-1, with D tentatively TRBD1 (5 bases). The sequenced CDR3 bases are TGTGCCAGCAGCCGGGGGGGCACTGAA. It yields the protein CASSRGGTE. The complete CDR3 protein is CASSRGGTEAFF. Combining the CDR3 with reference TRBV7-9 and TRBJ1-1 gives the whole variable domain DTGVSQNPRHKITKRGQNVTFRCDPISEHNRLYWYRQTLGQGPEFLTYFQNEAQLEKSRLLSDRFSAERPKGSFSTLEIQRTEQGDSAMYLCASSRGGTEAFFGQGTRLTVV.